These 32 T cell receptor beta chains were sequenced from one sample in a study of cytomegalovirus exposure and HLA in healthy donors. 60 Vbeta and 13 Jbeta primers were used in PCR. The method was immunoSEQ multiplex PCR; TCRdb's version includes in-frame clones alone and lacks a portion of them. In the table there are about 120,000 clones, about 68% of which are singletons. Source material: PBMCs. The receptors stem from a woman in her thirties or forties in good health and CMV-seropositive.

The chain uses TRBV7-2 and TRBJ1-1; TRBD1 might be the D (6 bases). The ends were cut back, 1 base at V and 4 bases at J, with 13 bases in the middle. Germline loops: CDR1 SGHTA, CDR2 FQGNSA. This CDR3 has 15 residues. The CDR3: CASSLVQGRGTEAFF. CDR3 in DNA: TGTGCCAGCAGCTTAGTGCAGGGGCGTGGCACTGAAGCTTTCTTT.

V usage is TRBV5-5 and J usage is TRBJ2-1; the D is unclear. Germline CDR1 SGHKS, CDR2 YYEKEE (reference sequence). Trimming removed 5 bases at V and 0 bases at J, with 12 bases between. The CDR3 runs 15 residues. This chain's CDR3 is CASRSRHSSYNEQFF. CDR3 sequence (DNA): TGTGCCAGCAGATCAAGACACAGCTCCTACAATGAGCAGTTCTTC.

CDR3 bases: TGTGCCAGCAGGATTGACAGGGGTGGAAACACCATATATTTT. Protein product: CASRIDRGGNTIYF. The rearrangement uses TRBV6-1 and TRBJ1-3; 8 positions agree with TRBD1. The germline CDR1 and CDR2 sequences are MNHNS and SASEGT. V shed 6 bases, J shed 3 bases, and the junction held 4 bases outside the gene matches. The CDR3 runs to 14 residues.

The genes are TRBV7-3 and TRBJ1-5; a possible D gene is TRBD1 (5 bases). The CDR3 has 18 residues. V lost 0 bases, J lost 0 bases, and 15 bases lay in between. The V gene's germline CDR1 is SGHTA and CDR2 FQGTGA. This CDR3 reads CASSLTSRGGDSNQPQHF. Here the CDR3 DNA reads TGTGCCAGCAGCTTAACTTCTCGCGGGGGGGATAGCAATCAGCCCCAGCATTTT.

The V gene is TRBV20-1, the J gene TRBJ1-2; D is possibly TRBD1 (6 bases). From germline, CDR1 is DFQATT and CDR2 SNEGSKA (reference sequence). The CDR3 is made up of 11 amino acids. Trimming cost V 5 bases and J 8 bases, with 12 bases left between them. CDR3: CSASDRGGYTF. In DNA, the CDR3 is TGCAGTGCTTCGGACAGAGGGGGCTACACCTTC.

The CDR3 loop reads CASSPRQGPSYEQYF. CDR3 coding DNA: TGTGCCAGCTCACCACGACAGGGACCGAGCTACGAGCAGTACTTC. This chain connects TRBV18 to TRBJ2-7; 7 bases line up with TRBD1. The trim removed 1 base at V and 3 bases at J, leaving 6 bases unmatched. CDR1 KGHSH and CDR2 LQKENI come from the germline V gene. This CDR3 is 15 amino acids long.

The chain links TRBV18 to TRBJ2-7, with TRBD1 identical over 7 bases. This CDR3 comprises 14 residues. V gave up 6 bases and J gave up 2 bases; unmatched junction bases: 7. Germline V gene lookup returns CDR1 KGHSH and CDR2 LQKENI. In DNA, the CDR3 is TGTGCCAGCTCCCCCCCAGGGGGAACCTACGAGCAGTACTTC. Translation gives CASSPPGGTYEQYF.

The V call is TRBV5-1, the J call TRBJ1-1; D perhaps matches TRBD1 (5 bases). Deletions cut 2 bases from V and 1 base from J, with 15 bases between. The germline V gene has CDR1 SGHRS and CDR2 YFSETQ. The CDR3 spans 16 residues. The CDR3, as DNA: TGCGCCAGCAGCTTCGGGGGAGGGCCACAGAACACTGAAGCTTTCTTT. This encodes CASSFGGGPQNTEAFF.

V gene TRBV12-5 combines with J gene TRBJ2-1, with TRBD2 identical over 8 bases. The CDR3 runs 14 residues. From germline, CDR1 is LGHNT and CDR2 FRNRAP. The V gene end was trimmed by 8 bases and the J gene end by 2 bases; junction bases not matched to a gene: 5. CDR3 in amino acids: CASKTSAPYNEQFF. For the CDR3, the DNA is TGTGCTAGTAAGACTAGCGCACCCTACAATGAGCAGTTCTTC.

This chain uses TRBV7-6 with TRBJ2-5; TRBD2 matches at 14 bases. CDR1 and CDR2 (germline): SGHVS, FNYEAQ. J was trimmed by 4 bases and V by 5 bases; bases with no gene match: 3. The CDR3 contains 15 residues. The CDR3 sequence: CASSPGLAGAETQYF. CDR3 sequence (DNA): TGTGCCAGCAGCCCGGGACTAGCGGGGGCAGAGACCCAGTACTTC.

This rearrangement joins TRBV9 to TRBJ1-6; no firm D call. Germline-derived CDR1 and CDR2 are SGDLS and YYNGEE. CDR3 length: 15 residues. Trimming stripped 0 bases from V and 4 bases from J, with 8 bases between. The CDR3 DNA sequence: TGTGCCAGCAGCGTAGGTCTACAGTATAATTCACCCCTCCACTTT. Protein: CASSVGLQYNSPLHF.

The chain uses TRBV10-3 and TRBJ2-1; possible D gene TRBD1, 6 bases. V lost 3 bases, J lost 0 bases, and 9 bases lay in between. Germline CDR1 is ENHRY and CDR2 is SYGVKD. CDR3 size: 15 residues. CDR3: CAISDGQSSYNEQFF. The CDR3 nucleotides are TGTGCCATCAGTGACGGACAGAGCTCCTACAATGAGCAGTTCTTC.

V is TRBV5-1 and J is TRBJ2-5, with 9 bases matching TRBD2. The CDR3 length is 18 residues. Losses at the gene ends were 0 bases for V and 5 bases for J; bases not matched to a gene: 14. The germline gives CDR1 SGHRS, CDR2 YFSETQ. CDR3 in DNA: TGCGCCAGCAGCTTGGTTCCCCTGGAAGCGGGGGGTGGTGAGACCCAGTACTTC. The encoded protein is CASSLVPLEAGGGETQYF.

This clone was seen only a few times. V gene TRBV5-1 combines with J gene TRBJ1-5; TRBD1 matches at 7 bases. J lost 5 bases, V lost 5 bases, and 7 bases had no gene match. CDR1 and CDR2 from the germline V gene are SGHRS and YFSETQ. The CDR3 length is 14 residues. The CDR3 DNA follows: TGCGCCAGCAGTCAAGGGGGCGCGGATCAGCCCCAGCATTTT. Translating gives CASSQGGADQPQHF.

In this sample, this clone turned up once. V gene TRBV16 combines with J gene TRBJ1-5, with 8 nucleotides matching TRBD1. Looked up from germline, CDR1 is KGHSY and CDR2 is FQNENV. Losses at the gene ends were 2 bases for V and 2 bases for J; bases not matched to a gene: 8. This CDR3 region has 17 residues. The CDR3 is CASSQTRDRGRNQPQHF. CDR3 nucleotide sequence: TGTGCCAGCAGCCAAACCCGAGACAGGGGCCGCAATCAGCCCCAGCATTTT.

This clone was seen a handful of times. The CDR3 is CASSDTSDYEQYF. The CDR3 DNA reads TGTGCCAGTAGTGACACGTCTGACTACGAGCAGTACTTC. The V and J genes are TRBV19 and TRBJ2-7, with no clear D. There are 13 residues in the CDR3. CDR1 and CDR2 (germline): LNHDA, SQIVND (reference sequence). V gave up 5 bases and J gave up 3 bases, with 11 bases separating them.

Comment on this clone: One junction end does not reproduce the germline sequence, and a read error may be involved. This chain connects TRBV6-6 to TRBJ2-3, with D perhaps TRBD2 (6 bases). The CDR3 is made up of 13 amino acids. Germline V gene sequence: CDR1 MNHNY, CDR2 SVGAGI (reference sequence). This CDR3 is CASSYRWGDTQYF. The CDR3 DNA follows: TGTGCCAGCAGTTACCGGTGGGGGGATACGCAATATTTT.

V and J are TRBV7-3 and TRBJ2-1; 8 bases line up with TRBD2. This CDR3 has 13 residues. V was clipped by 2 bases and J by 6 bases; unmatched bases: 0. CDR1 is SGHTA and CDR2 is FQGTGA in the germline V gene. This CDR3 reads CASSLGLANEQFF. The DNA for the CDR3 is TGTGCCAGCAGCTTAGGACTAGCCAATGAGCAGTTCTTC.

There are a few counts of this clone. The rearrangement joins TRBV7-9 to TRBJ1-1, with a weak D call TRBD1 (5 bases). CDR1 and CDR2 (germline): SEHNR, FQNEAQ (reference sequence). V was trimmed by 1 base and J by 4 bases, leaving 7 bases between them. This CDR3 contains 13 residues. The DNA of the CDR3 is TGTGCCAGCAGCTTAGTAGGGGTCACTGAAGCTTTCTTT. Translating gives CASSLVGVTEAFF.

V gene TRBV10-3 combines with J gene TRBJ2-3; 8 nucleotides match TRBD2. Germline assignment: CDR1 ENHRY and CDR2 SYGVKD. This CDR3 has 15 residues. Trimming cost V 6 bases and J 4 bases; bases outside gene matches: 9. The CDR3 region is CAIRVRAGGADTQYF. CDR3 DNA sequence: TGTGCCATCAGGGTCCGGGCGGGGGGCGCAGATACGCAGTATTTT.

This clone was observed a single time. The J gene is TRBJ1-4, the V gene TRBV9; D gene ambiguous. This CDR3 comprises 16 residues. V gave up 3 bases and J gave up 0 bases, with 12 bases separating them. Germline V gene lookup returns CDR1 SGDLS and CDR2 YYNGEE. The CDR3 here is CASSATLGATNEKLFF. CDR3 DNA: TGTGCCAGCAGCGCCACCTTGGGAGCAACTAATGAAAAACTGTTTTTT.

V and J are TRBV7-3 and TRBJ2-5, with D perhaps matching TRBD1 (5 bases). Germline-derived CDR1 and CDR2 are SGHTA and FQGTGA. The CDR3 length is 13 residues. Trimming stripped 5 bases from V and 2 bases from J, with 9 bases between. CDR3 residues: CASSPQGQETQYF. In nucleotides, the CDR3 is TGTGCCAGCAGCCCCCAGGGACAAGAGACCCAGTACTTC.

The chain links TRBV6-5 to TRBJ2-7; 8 positions match TRBD1. In germline, CDR1 is MNHEY, CDR2 SVGAGI. There are 15 residues in the CDR3. V lost 6 bases, J lost 3 bases, and 10 bases stayed unmatched. This CDR3 is CASSPDRDDFYEQYF. CDR3 sequence (DNA): TGTGCCAGCAGCCCGGACAGGGACGATTTCTACGAGCAGTACTTC.

The V gene is TRBV13, the J gene TRBJ2-1; perhaps TRBD1 as D (6 bases). The CDR3 is 18 amino acids. With 0 bases removed from V and 0 bases from J, the gap between germline ends came to 15 bases. Germline V lookup: CDR1 PRHDT, CDR2 FYEKMQ (reference sequence). CDR3 protein: CASSLGLIQGLSYNEQFF. The CDR3 coding sequence is TGTGCCAGCAGCTTAGGCCTCATTCAGGGGCTCTCCTACAATGAGCAGTTCTTC. Filled out from reference TRBV13 and TRBJ2-1, the complete variable domain reads AAGVIQSPRHLIKEKRETATLKCYPIPRHDTVYWYQQGPGQDPQFLISFYEKMQSDKGSIPDRFSAQQFSDYHSELNMSSLELGDSALYFCASSLGLIQGLSYNEQFFGPGTRLTVL.

This chain connects TRBV5-1 to TRBJ2-7; 8 positions agree with TRBD2. This CDR3 is 22 amino acids long. V trimming: 0 bases; J trimming: 6 bases; junction bases outside the gene matches: 29. Per the germline V gene, CDR1 is SGHRS and CDR2 is YFSETQ. Written as DNA, the CDR3 is TGCGCCAGCAGCTTGGATTTGGGGGGAGGGACTAGATATTCCGCCGGGTGGCGCGAGCAGTACTTC. Its translation is CASSLDLGGGTRYSAGWREQYF.

The J gene is TRBJ2-1, the V gene TRBV14; TRBD1 matches 7 bases. The trim removed 3 bases at V and 3 bases at J, leaving 8 bases unmatched. The CDR3 loop spans 16 amino acids. Germline V gene sequence: CDR1 SGHDN, CDR2 FVKESK. CDR3 bases: TGTGCCAGCAGCCAGATGGGACAGACTCTCTACAATGAGCAGTTCTTC. It translates to CASSQMGQTLYNEQFF.

This clone was observed a handful of times. The CDR3 nucleotides are TGTGCCAGTAGTAGGGTAACAGGGGCAGATACGCAGTATTTT. It encodes CASSRVTGADTQYF. The chain uses TRBV19 and TRBJ2-3; 7 bases are a match to TRBD1. The trim removed 4 bases at V and 4 bases at J, leaving 5 bases unmatched. The CDR3 is 14 amino acids. The V gene's germline CDR1 is LNHDA and CDR2 SQIVND (reference sequence).

This clone was detected once. This chain links TRBV5-4 with TRBJ2-3; the match to TRBD1 covers 8 bases. The CDR3 loop spans 14 amino acids. J gave up 4 bases and V 2 bases, and 3 bases lay outside the gene matches. Germline loops: CDR1 SGHNT, CDR2 YYREEE (reference sequence). The CDR3 is CASSLQGEADTQYF. CDR3 sequence (DNA): TGTGCCAGCAGCTTACAGGGGGAAGCAGATACGCAGTATTTT.

The chain has TRBV6-1 and TRBJ1-6; D gene ambiguous. Trimming pared 8 bases from V and 9 bases from J, leaving 14 bases between. This CDR3 is built from 13 residues. Per the germline V gene, CDR1 is MNHNS and CDR2 is SASEGT. Written as DNA, the CDR3 is TGTGCCAGCCTCAGCCAAGGGAGTTCACCCCTCCACTTT. It translates to CASLSQGSSPLHF.

The V call is TRBV10-3, the J call TRBJ1-2, with TRBD1 as a possible D gene (6 bases). The CDR3 spans 12 residues. Per the germline V gene, CDR1 is ENHRY and CDR2 is SYGVKD. The V end was cut by 2 bases, the J end by 7 bases, with 8 bases between. As DNA, the CDR3 is TGTGCCATCAGTGAGGGCAGGGGTGGCTACACCTTC. Its protein is CAISEGRGGYTF.

This chain connects TRBV18 to TRBJ1-4; unclear D gene. This CDR3 region has 13 residues. Trimming left V 9 bases short and J 4 bases short, with 12 bases between. Germline loops: CDR1 KGHSH, CDR2 LQKENI. CDR3 amino acids: CASSLSLNEKLFF. The CDR3 nucleotides are TGTGCCAGTTCCCTGAGTCTTAATGAAAAACTGTTTTTT.

The chain couples TRBV7-9 to TRBJ2-3, with a weak D call TRBD2 (5 bases). V lost 5 bases to trimming and J lost 13 bases, with 13 bases between them. This CDR3 region has 11 residues. The germline gives CDR1 SEHNR, CDR2 FQNEAQ (reference sequence). Here the CDR3 DNA reads TGTGCCAGCAGCCCTGGACTGGTAAAGTATTTT. It codes for CASSPGLVKYF.